Below are 22 T cell receptor beta chains sequenced from a single sample in a study of blood T cell repertoires in COVID-19. Some clones are missing from TCRdb's copy, which holds only in-frame ones; the method was immunoSEQ multiplex PCR. The table lists around 200,000 clones, roughly 90% of them singletons. Sequencing was done on a sample of PBMCs or T cells enriched from blood (not recorded which). The receptors derive from a woman in her 30s who had recovered from COVID-19.

This chain uses TRBV29-1 with TRBJ2-6; TRBD1 agrees at 7 bases. The germline CDR1 and CDR2 sequences are SQVTM and ANQGSEA. Trimming at V came to 6 bases and at J to 1 base, leaving 6 bases not matched to a gene. The CDR3 extends over 15 amino acids. The CDR3 region has the DNA TGCAGCGTGGGGACAGTTGTTTCTGGGGCCAACGTCCTGACTTTC. It is translated as CSVGTVVSGANVLTF. Full variable domain (missing parts from reference TRBV29-1 and TRBJ2-6): SAVISQKPSRDICQRGTSLTIQCQVDSQVTMMFWYRQQPGQSLTLIATANQGSEATYESGFVIDKFPISRPNLTFSTLTVSNMSPEDSSIYLCSVGTVVSGANVLTFGAGSRLTVL.

V is TRBV6-2 or TRBV6-3 and J is TRBJ1-2; possibly TRBD1 for D (6 bases). The CDR3 sequence is 13 residues long. CDR1 is MNHEY, CDR2 SVGEGT, per germline. V shed 5 bases and J shed 7 bases, with 14 bases lying between them. CDR3 sequence reads: CASSQGIQGGYTF. The CDR3 nucleotides read TGTGCCAGCAGTCAGGGGATTCAGGGTGGCTACACCTTC.

V and J are TRBV3-1 (or the pseudogene TRBV3-2) and TRBJ1-4; possible D gene TRBD1, 6 bases. Germline V CDR1 and CDR2: LGHDT, YNNKEL (reference sequence). V lost 7 bases and J lost 0, with 9 bases in between. The CDR3 covers 14 residues. The CDR3 protein is CASKNRATNEKLFF. For the CDR3, the DNA is TGTGCCAGCAAAAACAGGGCAACTAATGAAAAACTGTTTTTT.

The chain joins TRBV10-3 to TRBJ1-1; TRBD1 matches 9 bases. The CDR3 contains 15 residues. Germline V CDR1 and CDR2: ENHRY, SYGVKD. V lost 0 bases, J lost 10 bases, and 9 bases stayed unmatched. The DNA of the CDR3 is TGTGCCATCAGTGAGTCCCCGGACAGGGGAAATGGAGCTTTCTTT. This encodes CAISESPDRGNGAFF.

V and J are TRBV19 and TRBJ2-7; tentative D call: TRBD1 (6 bases). Germline-derived CDR1 and CDR2 are LNHDA and SQIVND (reference sequence). V gave up 10 bases and J gave up 0 bases, with 10 bases separating them. The CDR3 has 12 amino acids. DNA of the CDR3: TGTGCCACCAAACAGGGCTCCTACGAGCAGTACTTC. This gives the protein CATKQGSYEQYF.

The CDR3, as DNA: TGCGCCAGCAGCCAGTGGGGGGAAGAGGTCAAAAACATTCAGTACTTC. This gives the protein CASSQWGEEVKNIQYF. The chain has TRBV4-3 and TRBJ2-4; D possibly corresponds to TRBD2 (6 bases). Germline V gene data show CDR1 as LGHNA and CDR2 as YSLEER. The V gene lost 3 bases and the J gene lost 3 bases, with 15 bases spanning the gap. The CDR3 is 16 amino acids.

This clone showed up just once. The V gene is TRBV4-2, the J gene TRBJ1-3; perhaps TRBD1 as D (6 bases). Trimming shortened V by 2 bases and J by 2 bases, and 19 bases separated the two germline ends. The CDR3 is 18 amino acids. In germline, CDR1 is LGHNA, CDR2 YNFKEQ. CDR3 sequence: CASSQLPRTAAAGNTIYF. For the CDR3, the DNA is TGTGCCAGCAGCCAACTCCCTCGGACAGCGGCGGCTGGAAACACCATATATTTT.

This chain connects TRBV4-3 to TRBJ1-2; unclear D gene. The CDR3 runs to 15 residues. The V end was cut by 3 bases, the J end by 2 bases, with 13 bases between. Per germline, CDR1 LGHNA and CDR2 YSLEER. CDR3 residues: CASSHDGTGNYGYTF. The DNA of the CDR3 is TGCGCCAGCAGCCACGATGGTACGGGGAACTATGGCTACACCTTC.

This rearrangement joins TRBV11-1 to TRBJ1-2, with TRBD1 identical over 8 bases. Germline values: CDR1 SGHAT, CDR2 FQDESV (reference sequence). This CDR3 is 15 amino acids long. The J segment lost 4 bases and the V segment lost 5 bases, leaving 9 bases of the junction unmatched. CDR3 in DNA: TGTGCCAGCAGCATCTCCCGGACAGGGCGCTATGGCTACACCTTC. This encodes CASSISRTGRYGYTF.

This rearrangement joins TRBV11-1 to TRBJ2-5; no clear D. This CDR3 has 13 amino acids. V was trimmed by 2 bases and J by 0 bases, leaving 4 bases between them. Germline CDR1 reads SGHAT; CDR2 reads FQDESV (reference sequence). CDR3 DNA: TGTGCCAGCAGCTTACAGTACCAAGAGACCCAGTACTTC. As protein: CASSLQYQETQYF.

This sequence joins TRBV3-1 (or the pseudogene TRBV3-2) and TRBJ2-7, with 7 bases aligning to TRBD1. The V gene's germline CDR1 is LGHDT and CDR2 YNNKEL (reference sequence). J gave up 7 bases and V 2 bases, and 5 bases lay outside the gene matches. The CDR3 has 13 residues. In nucleotides, the CDR3 is TGTGCCAGCAGCCAAACAGGGGCCTCTGAGCAGTACTTC. Protein sequence: CASSQTGASEQYF.

V is TRBV4-3 and J is TRBJ1-5; D gene ambiguous. This CDR3 has 13 amino acids. The germline V gene has CDR1 LGHNA and CDR2 YSLEER. V lost 0 bases, J lost 5 bases, and 5 bases lay in between. The CDR3 DNA follows: TGCGCCAGCAGCCAAGAACACGATCAGCCCCAGCATTTT. Its protein is CASSQEHDQPQHF.

The gene calls are TRBV6-1 and TRBJ1-1; D gene ambiguous. Germline CDR1 is MNHNS and CDR2 is SASEGT. The CDR3 covers 15 residues. The V and J ends lost 2 bases and 11 bases respectively, with 21 bases between them. The CDR3 loop is CASSESPAGYGSAFF. For the CDR3, the DNA is TGTGCCAGCAGTGAAAGCCCGGCGGGGTATGGTTCGGCTTTCTTT.

The rearrangement links TRBV5-1 to TRBJ1-1; 9 bases agree with TRBD1. Trimming cost V 3 bases and J 7 bases; bases outside gene matches: 7. The length of the CDR3 is 14 residues. Germline lookup yields CDR1 SGHRS and CDR2 YFSETQ. CDR3 loop: CASSSYGTGREAFF. The CDR3 DNA is TGCGCCAGCAGCTCCTACGGGACAGGGCGTGAAGCTTTCTTT.

V is TRBV11-2 and J is TRBJ2-1; TRBD2 might be the D (6 bases). The CDR3 sequence is 16 residues long. The V gene's germline CDR1 is SGHAT and CDR2 FQNNGV. The ends were cut back, 4 bases at V and 3 bases at J, with 16 bases in the middle. The CDR3 protein is CASSSFGGYVYNEQFF. In nucleotides, the CDR3 is TGTGCCAGCAGCTCCTTTGGGGGGTACGTCTACAATGAGCAGTTCTTC.

The chain combines TRBV6-5 with TRBJ2-1; 7 bases fit TRBD2. Germline loops: CDR1 MNHEY, CDR2 SVGAGI. Unmatched junction bases numbered 8, after V lost 5 bases and J lost 7 bases. This CDR3 has 14 residues. CDR3 nucleotides: TGTGCCAGCAGTCAGGCGGGGGTGTGGAATGAGCAGTTCTTC. It is translated as CASSQAGVWNEQFF.

This clone was seen just once. The chain has TRBV7-9 and TRBJ2-7, with 8 bases lining up with TRBD2. In germline, CDR1 is SEHNR, CDR2 FQNEAQ (reference sequence). This CDR3 has 15 amino acids. J lost 3 bases, V lost 2 bases, and 6 bases had no gene match. The CDR3 here is CASSLKEAGGYEQYF. DNA for the CDR3: TGTGCCAGCAGCTTAAAAGAGGCGGGGGGCTACGAGCAGTACTTC.

The rearrangement uses TRBV7-9 and TRBJ2-5; TRBD2 matches at 13 bases. V lost 6 bases to trimming and J lost 4 bases; unmatched junction nucleotides: 8. This CDR3 is built from 16 residues. Germline V gene sequence: CDR1 SEHNR, CDR2 FQNEAQ (reference sequence). In DNA form, the CDR3 reads TGTGCCAGCAGTCAACTAGCGGGGGGGCCAGGAGAGACCCAGTACTTC. This encodes CASSQLAGGPGETQYF.

The genes are TRBV5-4 and TRBJ1-2, with 12 positions matching TRBD1. The CDR3 is 15 amino acids. The ends lost 5 bases at V and 6 bases at J; junction bases unmatched: 8. Germline V gene data show CDR1 as SGHNT and CDR2 as YYREEE (reference sequence). The CDR3 nucleotides are TGTGCCAGCAGACTCACGGGACAGGGGGCACATGGCTACACCTTC. Translating it yields CASRLTGQGAHGYTF. Using reference TRBV5-4 and TRBJ1-2 for the parts outside the CDR3, the full variable domain is ETGVTQSPTHLIKTRGQQVTLRCSSQSGHNTVSWYQQALGQGPQFIFQYYREEENGRGNFPPRFSGLQFPNYSSELNVNALELDDSALYLCASRLTGQGAHGYTFGSGTRLTVV.

V usage is TRBV12-3 or TRBV12-4 and J usage is TRBJ1-1; D is undetermined. Trimming shortened V by 6 bases and J by 9 bases, and 8 bases separated the two germline ends. CDR3 size: 10 residues. The CDR3 loop reads CASRTEKAFF. As DNA, the CDR3 is TGTGCCAGCAGAACAGAAAAAGCTTTCTTT.

V and J are TRBV7-8 and TRBJ2-7; 11 nucleotides line up with TRBD1. Trimming took 5 bases from V and 10 from J; bases not matched to a gene: 10. The CDR3 has 14 residues. Germline CDR1 SGHVS, CDR2 FQNEAQ. The CDR3 bases are TGTGCCAGCAGCCAACCGGGACAGGGGGTGATTCAGTACTTC. Its protein is CASSQPGQGVIQYF. The complete variable domain, with remaining parts taken from reference TRBV7-8 and TRBJ2-7, reads GAGVSQSPRYKVAKRGQDVALRCDPISGHVSLFWYQQALGQGPEFLTYFQNEAQLDKSGLPSDRFFAERPEGSVSTLKIQRTQQEDSAVYLCASSQPGQGVIQYFGPGTRLTVT.

J is TRBJ1-2 and V is TRBV28; unclear D gene. The CDR3 covers 16 residues. Germline values: CDR1 MDHEN, CDR2 SYDVKM. Between the trimmed V and J ends, which lost 3 bases and 4 bases, there was a span of 18 bases. The CDR3: CASSFNWAYSLYGYTF. The CDR3 bases are TGTGCCAGCAGTTTTAATTGGGCGTACAGCCTCTATGGCTACACCTTC.